This passage covers 5 T cell receptor beta chains from one sample sequenced in a study of blood T cell repertoires in COVID-19. Only in-frame clones appear in the TCRdb table, and some are missing; sequencing was by immunoSEQ multiplex PCR. The table has roughly 250,000 clones, 80% to 85% seen once. Sequenced input: peripheral blood. The receptor source for this set is a man aged 50-59 years with active or convalescent COVID-19.

The chain has TRBV19 and TRBJ2-2; 8 positions match TRBD1. The CDR3 length is 15 residues. CDR1 is LNHDA and CDR2 is SQIVND in the germline V gene (reference sequence). Losses at the gene ends were 0 bases for V and 6 bases for J; bases not matched to a gene: 3. CDR3 nucleotides: TGTGCCAGTAGTATAGAGACAGGGGTCCCCGGGGAGCTGTTTTTT. It encodes CASSIETGVPGELFF.

The V and J genes are TRBV7-8 and TRBJ2-5, with 12 bases matching TRBD1. CDR3 length: 16 residues. With 1 base clipped from V and 4 bases from J, the junction kept 4 bases outside the gene matches. CDR1 is SGHVS, CDR2 FQNEAQ, per germline. In nucleotides, the CDR3 is TGTGCCAGCAGCTTAGTAGGGACAGGGGGCGGAGAGACCCAGTACTTC. Amino acids: CASSLVGTGGGETQYF. The full variable domain, with the rest looked up from reference TRBV7-8 and TRBJ2-5, is GAGVSQSPRYKVAKRGQDVALRCDPISGHVSLFWYQQALGQGPEFLTYFQNEAQLDKSGLPSDRFFAERPEGSVSTLKIQRTQQEDSAVYLCASSLVGTGGGETQYFGPGTRLLVL.

The chain combines TRBV7-8 with TRBJ1-1; D not resolved. This CDR3 is 15 amino acids long. V was shortened by 5 bases and J by 0 bases, with 13 bases between the two germline ends. CDR1 SGHVS and CDR2 FQNEAQ come from the germline V gene. The CDR3 spells CASSPRWSLNTEAFF. The CDR3 DNA reads as TGTGCCAGCAGCCCCCGTTGGAGCTTGAACACTGAAGCTTTCTTT.

V gene TRBV15 combines with J gene TRBJ1-1, with 7 bases that match TRBD1. In germline, CDR1 is LNHNV, CDR2 YYDKDF (reference sequence). The CDR3 covers 13 residues. J lost 2 bases, V lost 5 bases, and 2 bases had no gene match. This CDR3 is CATSYRGNTEAFF. CDR3 DNA: TGTGCCACCAGCTACAGGGGCAACACTGAAGCTTTCTTT.

The V call is TRBV15, the J call TRBJ2-3; D might be TRBD1 (6 bases). The V end was cut by 1 base, the J end by 3 bases, with 11 bases between. Germline-derived CDR1 and CDR2 are LNHNV and YYDKDF (reference sequence). The CDR3 covers 15 residues. CDR3 sequence: CATSRVAGVTDTQYF. The CDR3 region has the DNA TGTGCCACCAGCAGAGTGGCAGGGGTTACAGATACGCAGTATTTT. Full variable domain (remainder filled in from reference TRBV15 and TRBJ2-3): DAMVIQNPRYQVTQFGKPVTLSCSQTLNHNVMYWYQQKSSQAPKLLFHYYDKDFNNEADTPDNFQSRRPNTSFCFLDIRSPGLGDTAMYLCATSRVAGVTDTQYFGPGTRLTVL.